Each of the 24 T cell receptor beta chains below was sequenced from the same sample in a study of beta chain features in type 1 diabetes. Of the isolated RNA, all was reverse transcribed, and so the sequenced material was expressed TCRB transcripts. Here immunoSEQ multiplex PCR was the method, and the copy in TCRdb shows in-frame clones only, minus some. The sample holds roughly 150,000 clones, 50% to 70% seen once. No antigen is known for these receptors. Study results and limitations: When Type 1 diabetes patients were examined, their TCRB CDR3s proved moderately but significantly shorter in all four CD4+ subsets.

What was sequenced was naive CD4+ T cells from blood. Receptor source: a man under 40 with type 1 diabetes.

V usage is TRBV28 and J usage is TRBJ2-3, with D uncertain. V was cut by 3 bases and J by 3 bases, with 4 bases left in between. CDR1 and CDR2 (germline): MDHEN, SYDVKM. The CDR3 runs 12 residues. The CDR3 DNA sequence: TGTGCCAGCAGTTTGCGTACAGATACGCAGTATTTT. Its protein is CASSLRTDTQYF. Variable domain in full (rest from reference TRBV28 and TRBJ2-3): DVKVTQSSRYLVKRTGEKVFLECVQDMDHENMFWYRQDPGLGLRLIYFSYDVKMKEKGDIPEGYSVSREKKERFSLILESASTNQTSMYLCASSLRTDTQYFGPGTRLTVL.

The chain is built from TRBV18 and TRBJ2-5; maybe TRBD2 (6 bases). V was cut by 1 base and J by 4 bases, with 7 bases left in between. Germline loops: CDR1 KGHSH, CDR2 LQKENI. The CDR3 sequence is 13 residues long. CDR3 sequence (DNA): TGTGCCAGCTCACCACTTAGCGGAGAGACCCAGTACTTC. Translation: CASSPLSGETQYF.

The chain carries TRBV15 and TRBJ2-2; no firm D call. The CDR3 is made up of 14 amino acids. The V and J ends lost 5 bases and 0 bases respectively, with 7 bases between them. Germline values: CDR1 LNHNV, CDR2 YYDKDF (reference sequence). CDR3 DNA sequence: TGTGCCACCAGCCCTGCTGCGAACACCGGGGAGCTGTTTTTT. Protein sequence: CATSPAANTGELFF.

The chain recombines TRBV2 with TRBJ2-3, with D possibly TRBD1 on 5 matching bases. Germline V gene lookup returns CDR1 SNHLY and CDR2 FYNNEI. CDR3 length equals 15 residues. The V end was cut by 4 bases, the J end by 2 bases, with 13 bases between. CDR3 in DNA: TGTGCCAGCAGTGCTGGCAGGGTCCCCACAGATACGCAGTATTTT. Encoded protein: CASSAGRVPTDTQYF.

The genes are TRBV29-1 and TRBJ2-3; unclear D gene. From germline, CDR1 is SQVTM and CDR2 ANQGSEA. Deletions cut 6 bases from V and 6 bases from J, with 7 bases between. The CDR3 has 10 amino acids. CDR3 bases: TGCAGCGTCAGTTCGGATACGCAGTATTTT. Translating it yields CSVSSDTQYF.

The rearrangement uses TRBV9 and TRBJ2-6; D is unclear. Trimming removed 6 bases at V and 0 bases at J, with 13 bases between. The CDR3 has 16 amino acids. CDR1 and CDR2 (germline): SGDLS, YYNGEE. This CDR3 is CASNQHPYSGANVLTF. The CDR3 nucleotides read TGTGCCAGCAACCAACACCCATACTCTGGGGCCAACGTCCTGACTTTC.

The V call is TRBV29-1, the J call TRBJ1-2, with D perhaps TRBD1 (6 bases). The germline CDR1 and CDR2 sequences are SQVTM and ANQGSEA. This CDR3 has 12 residues. The CDR3 reads CIADSANYGYTF. DNA of the CDR3: TGCATCGCGGACAGCGCTAACTATGGCTACACCTTC. The whole variable domain, filled in from reference TRBV29-1 and TRBJ1-2, reads SAVISQKPSRDICQRGTSLTIQCQVDSQVTMMFWYRQQPGQSLTLIATANQGSEATYESGFVIDKFPISRPNLTFSTLTVSNMSPEDSSIYLCIADSANYGYTFGSGTRLTVV.

The chain carries TRBV29-1 and TRBJ1-5; 9 nucleotides agree with TRBD1. Germline V gives CDR1 SQVTM, CDR2 ANQGSEA. Trimming removed 6 bases from V and 0 bases from J; junction bases left unmatched: 3. The CDR3 spans 14 residues. The DNA for the CDR3 is TGCAGCGTACAGGGGGCGATTAGCAATCAGCCCCAGCATTTT. Translated, it gives CSVQGAISNQPQHF. Full variable domain (rest looked up from reference TRBV29-1 and TRBJ1-5): SAVISQKPSRDICQRGTSLTIQCQVDSQVTMMFWYRQQPGQSLTLIATANQGSEATYESGFVIDKFPISRPNLTFSTLTVSNMSPEDSSIYLCSVQGAISNQPQHFGDGTRLSIL.

This chain links TRBV15 with TRBJ2-1; D assignment may be TRBD1 or TRBD2 (5 bases each). CDR3 length equals 17 residues. Germline CDR1 reads LNHNV; CDR2 reads YYDKDF (reference sequence). Trimming removed 0 bases from V and 3 bases from J, with 15 bases in between. Here the CDR3 reads CATSRDGTGLDYNEQFF. The CDR3 nucleotides are TGTGCCACCAGCAGAGATGGTACAGGACTCGACTACAATGAGCAGTTCTTC.

The chain couples TRBV6-5 to TRBJ2-3, with TRBD2 identical over 8 bases. The V and J ends lost 6 bases and 2 bases, in that order; junction bases with no gene match: 4. The CDR3 is made up of 14 amino acids. Germline V gene lookup returns CDR1 MNHEY and CDR2 SVGAGI. The CDR3 DNA follows: TGTGCCAGCAGACCGGGACTAGACACAGATACGCAGTATTTT. Protein sequence: CASRPGLDTDTQYF.

The genes are TRBV29-1 and TRBJ2-3; D is uncertain. V shed 4 bases and J shed 1 base, with 12 bases lying between them. Germline lookup yields CDR1 SQVTM and CDR2 ANQGSEA. The CDR3 spans 14 residues. The DNA for the CDR3 is TGCAGCGTTGTGGGGTGGAAGGGCACAGATACGCAGTATTTT. Translating gives CSVVGWKGTDTQYF.

A note on this clone: This same CDR3 is encoded by further DNA sequences in the sample. The chain is built from TRBV7-2 and TRBJ2-3, with D possibly matching TRBD1 (5 bases). The V gene's germline CDR1 is SGHTA and CDR2 FQGNSA. V lost 0 bases, J lost 1 base, and 5 bases lay in between. The CDR3 runs 14 residues. The CDR3 DNA is TGTGCCAGCAGCTTAGCACAGGGCACAGATACGCAGTATTTT. Translated, it gives CASSLAQGTDTQYF.

The CDR3 sequence is CASSPISGTDYNEQFF. CDR3 bases: TGTGCCAGCAGCCCCATTTCCGGGACAGACTACAATGAGCAGTTCTTC. V usage is TRBV9 and J usage is TRBJ2-1, with TRBD1 identical over 7 bases. V trimming: 4 bases; J trimming: 3 bases; junction bases outside the gene matches: 10. CDR1 and CDR2 (germline): SGDLS, YYNGEE. This CDR3 region has 16 residues.

The genes are TRBV4-3 and TRBJ1-3; no reliable D call. Trimming cost V 0 bases and J 6 bases, with 6 bases left between them. Germline CDR1 and CDR2: LGHNA and YSLEER. This CDR3 is 13 amino acids long. The CDR3 region is CASSQDYPNTIYF. The CDR3 DNA follows: TGCGCCAGCAGCCAAGATTATCCAAACACCATATATTTT.

This clone was detected once. The chain employs TRBV27 and TRBJ1-3; TRBD1 aligns across 10 bases. This CDR3 is 14 amino acids long. Germline loops: CDR1 MNHEY, CDR2 SMNVEV (reference sequence). J gave up 2 bases and V 8 bases, and 3 bases lay outside the gene matches. CDR3 loop: CASGTGAPGNTIYF. The CDR3 nucleotides are TGTGCCAGCGGGACAGGGGCCCCTGGAAACACCATATATTTT.

The chain joins TRBV9 to TRBJ2-1; 7 bases agree with TRBD2. V lost 0 bases to trimming and J lost 1 base; unmatched junction nucleotides: 1. Germline values: CDR1 SGDLS, CDR2 YYNGEE. The CDR3 is 15 amino acids. CDR3 amino acids: CASSVGGGSYNEQFF. CDR3 coding DNA: TGTGCCAGCAGCGTAGGCGGGGGATCCTACAATGAGCAGTTCTTC.

Written as DNA, the CDR3 is TGTGCCAGCTCACCTCCAGGGTCCGAGCAGTACTTC. Its translation: CASSPPGSEQYF. The chain uses TRBV18 and TRBJ2-7; the D gene is possibly TRBD1 (5 bases). The CDR3 totals 12 residues. Germline values: CDR1 KGHSH, CDR2 LQKENI. Trimming shortened V by 3 bases and J by 6 bases, and 9 bases separated the two germline ends. The full variable domain, completed using reference TRBV18 and TRBJ2-7, is NAGVMQNPRHLVRRRGQEARLRCSPMKGHSHVYWYRQLPEEGLKFMVYLQKENIIDESGMPKERFSAEFPKEGPSILRIQQVVRGDSAAYFCASSPPGSEQYFGPGTRLTVT.

This sequence joins TRBV2 and TRBJ2-7; D could derive from TRBD1 or TRBD2 (5 bases each). Germline loops: CDR1 SNHLY, CDR2 FYNNEI. Trimming took off 11 bases at V and 4 bases at J, with 18 bases between the two ends. The CDR3 sequence is 13 residues long. The CDR3 DNA sequence: TGTGCCGGAGCCGGGACGGAGTATTACGAGCAGTACTTC. This encodes CAGAGTEYYEQYF.

The CDR3 sequence is CASSPPGLAGGYYNEQFF. In nucleotides, the CDR3 is TGTGCCAGCAGTCCTCCGGGACTAGCGGGGGGTTACTACAATGAGCAGTTCTTC. The chain uses TRBV25-1 and TRBJ2-1, with 15 bases lining up with TRBD2. This CDR3 spans 18 amino acids. In germline, CDR1 is MGHDK, CDR2 SYGVNS. The V and J ends lost 5 bases and 3 bases, in that order; junction bases with no gene match: 8.

This chain uses TRBV20-1 with TRBJ1-6, with D unresolved. The CDR3 is made up of 10 amino acids. Trimming pared 4 bases from V and 13 bases from J, leaving 8 bases between. The germline V gene encodes CDR1 DFQATT and CDR2 SNEGSKA (reference sequence). The CDR3 sequence is CSATSGPLHF. The CDR3 nucleotides are TGCAGTGCTACCAGTGGGCCCCTCCACTTT.

This chain uses TRBV30 with TRBJ2-2, with D maybe TRBD1 (6 bases). The ends were cut back, 8 bases at V and 6 bases at J, with 19 bases in the middle. The CDR3 covers 14 residues. The germline gives CDR1 GTSNPN, CDR2 SVGIG (reference sequence). The CDR3 nucleotides read TGTGCCACATTCCGGGACACGGGCGCCGGGGAGCTGTTTTTT. It is translated as CATFRDTGAGELFF.

This chain connects TRBV29-1 to TRBJ2-6; D remains ambiguous. The length of the CDR3 is 15 residues. Germline CDR1 is SQVTM and CDR2 is ANQGSEA. V was shortened by 7 bases and J by 2 bases, with 15 bases between the two germline ends. The CDR3 DNA sequence: TGCAGCGCCGTCGACGGAAACCCTGGGGCCAACGTCCTGACTTTC. The encoded protein is CSAVDGNPGANVLTF. The whole variable domain, filled in from reference TRBV29-1 and TRBJ2-6, reads SAVISQKPSRDICQRGTSLTIQCQVDSQVTMMFWYRQQPGQSLTLIATANQGSEATYESGFVIDKFPISRPNLTFSTLTVSNMSPEDSSIYLCSAVDGNPGANVLTFGAGSRLTVL.

The chain employs TRBV5-1 and TRBJ2-5; D is tentatively TRBD1 or TRBD2 (5 bases each). The length of the CDR3 is 15 residues. Trimming shortened V by 4 bases and J by 4 bases, and 17 bases separated the two germline ends. Germline CDR1 SGHRS, CDR2 YFSETQ. The DNA for the CDR3 is TGCGCCAGCAGCCCCCGGGGCACTCAACCAGAGACCCAGTACTTC. Translated: CASSPRGTQPETQYF.

This clone was observed a handful of times. The rearrangement links TRBV7-8 to TRBJ2-1; no clear D gene. The germline V gene encodes CDR1 SGHVS and CDR2 FQNEAQ. The CDR3 spans 14 residues. The V and J ends lost 6 bases and 8 bases respectively, with 17 bases between them. CDR3 amino acids: CASSLRRTIDEQFF. CDR3 coding DNA: TGTGCCAGCAGTCTGCGAAGAACGATTGATGAGCAGTTCTTC.